Here is one T cell receptor beta chain with its context. Its antigen is as yet unknown. The entry originates in a study of cytomegalovirus exposure and HLA in healthy donors. Notes on the study in general: It was 150 or so TCR beta chains that were listed as cytomegalovirus-associated. In vitro checks showed that a few CMV-associated chains really do target CMV antigens.

Using immunoSEQ multiplex PCR, the repertoire was profiled, and TCRdb retains in-frame clones only, with some absent. The top ten clones hold 10% of a sample with under 200,000 clones, nearly 90% of them seen once. The V gene end was trimmed by 1 base and the J gene end by 2 bases; junction bases not matched to a gene: 6. This CDR3 has 16 residues. Germline lookup yields CDR1 LGHNA and CDR2 YNFKEQ. The material sequenced was PBMCs. This receptor was identified in a young woman in good health and CMV-seropositive. The rearrangement links TRBV4-2 to TRBJ2-7, with TRBD2 matching over 9 bases. CDR3 loop: CASSQGELAGTYEQYF. CDR3 coding DNA: TGTGCCAGCAGCCAAGGTGAGCTAGCGGGGACCTACGAGCAGTACTTC.